Listed below are T cell receptor beta chains from one sample, sequenced in a study of beta chain features in type 1 diabetes. The data were produced by immunoSEQ multiplex PCR, yet TCRdb's version contains in-frame clones alone and is incomplete. The sample consists of about 15,000 clones, around 70% of them appearing once. The sample consisted of stem cell memory CD4+ T cells from blood. The receptors stem from a man aged 30-40 years with type 1 diabetes. CDR3s leave out the opening cysteine and the closing phenylalanine or tryptophan.

V gene,J gene,CDR3 protein
TRBV27,TRBJ2-7,ASSQLKRDFYNSYEQY
TRBV9,TRBJ2-5,ASSALAGGMETQY
TRBV7-3,TRBJ2-2,ASRAGVNTGELF
TRBV5-1,TRBJ2-3,ASSLIQGLDTQY
TRBV19,TRBJ1-1,ASSEGRKNTEAF
TRBV30,TRBJ1-5,AWRGQPGP
TRBV5-3,TRBJ1-1,ARRNTTDSAPEAF
TRBV5-1,TRBJ1-1,ASSPYSQNTEAF
TRBV15,TRBJ2-3,ATSIHGQGDTQY
TRBV7-3,TRBJ2-5,ASSLNAAGGPETQY
TRBV18,TRBJ2-3,ASSPRGGPTDTQY
TRBV18,TRBJ2-1,ASSPRASGGSYNEQF
TRBV27,TRBJ2-5,ASRTSGREETQY
TRBV7-3,TRBJ2-5,ASSPHGVATQY